This T cell receptor (beta chain) was documented in a study of cytomegalovirus exposure and HLA in healthy donors. Primers: 60 Vbeta forward and 13 Jbeta reverse. Profiled with immunoSEQ multiplex PCR; TCRdb holds only in-frame clones, not every one. The sample shows roughly 130,000 clones, less than 80% of them seen only once. CDR1 and CDR2 from the germline V gene are ENHRY and SYGVKD. The CDR3 loop spans 14 amino acids. Between the trimmed V and J ends, which lost 3 bases and 2 bases, there was a span of 9 bases. Sample: PBMCs. This TCR came from a man aged 35-49 years in good health and CMV-seropositive. This chain connects TRBV10-3 to TRBJ2-3; D gene unclear. The CDR3 sequence: CAISDGQNTDTQYF. CDR3 DNA sequence: TGTGCCATCAGTGATGGGCAGAACACAGATACGCAGTATTTT.